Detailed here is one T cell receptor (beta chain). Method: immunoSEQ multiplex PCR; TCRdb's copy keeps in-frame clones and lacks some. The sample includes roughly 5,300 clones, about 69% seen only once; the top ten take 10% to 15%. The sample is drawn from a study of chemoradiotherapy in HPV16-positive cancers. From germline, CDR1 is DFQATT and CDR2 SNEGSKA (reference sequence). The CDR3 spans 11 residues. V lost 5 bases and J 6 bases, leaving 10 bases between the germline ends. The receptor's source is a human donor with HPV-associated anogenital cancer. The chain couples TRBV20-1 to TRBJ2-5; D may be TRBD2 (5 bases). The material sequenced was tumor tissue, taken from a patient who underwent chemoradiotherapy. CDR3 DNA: TGCAGTGCTGGACGGGGAAAGACCCAGTACTTC. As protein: CSAGRGKTQYF.